This is a list of T cell receptor beta chains from one sample in a study of somatic mutations in cytotoxic T cells in rheumatoid arthritis. The assay was immunoSEQ multiplex PCR, and TCRdb's table has in-frame clones only and misses some. The sample has 20,000 to 25,000 clones; 78% are singletons. Sequenced input: CD8+ T cells sorted from blood. The receptors originated from an adult with rheumatoid arthritis. Both conserved end residues are part of each CDR3. Fields, in order: D gene, V gene, J gene, clone size, CDR3 protein, CDR3 DNA. D genes are given only for firm matches. For some rows the clone size is stated as once, few or many, or as a class when expanded; others skip it.

D gene: TRBD1; V gene: TRBV7-2; J gene: TRBJ1-2; clone size: NA; CDR3 protein: CASSAPGQGYRTF; CDR3 DNA: TGTGCCAGCAGCGCTCCGGGACAGGGGTACCGCACCTTC
D gene: TRBD2; V gene: TRBV7-9; J gene: TRBJ2-1; clone size: NA; CDR3 protein: CASSPSGRDNEQFF; CDR3 DNA: TGTGCCAGCAGCCCTAGCGGGAGGGACAATGAGCAGTTCTTC
D gene: TRBD2; V gene: TRBV15; J gene: TRBJ2-5; clone size: NA; CDR3 protein: CATSRQGGRPQETQYF; CDR3 DNA: TGTGCCACCAGCAGACAGGGAGGGAGGCCCCAGGAGACCCAGTACTTC
D gene: NA; V gene: TRBV5-1; J gene: TRBJ2-4; clone size: NA; CDR3 protein: CASSVDRKNIQYF; CDR3 DNA: TGCGCCAGCAGCGTGGACAGAAAAAACATTCAGTACTTC
D gene: NA; V gene: TRBV7-2; J gene: TRBJ2-1; clone size: NA; CDR3 protein: CASSLSRSSYNEQFF; CDR3 DNA: TGTGCCAGCAGCCTGAGCAGGAGCTCCTACAATGAGCAGTTCTTC
D gene: NA; V gene: TRBV25-1; J gene: TRBJ2-7; clone size: NA; CDR3 protein: CASSWDMDYEQYF; CDR3 DNA: TGTGCCAGCAGTTGGGACATGGACTACGAGCAGTACTTC
D gene: NA; V gene: TRBV27; J gene: TRBJ2-2; clone size: NA; CDR3 protein: CASSLLASNTGELFF; CDR3 DNA: TGTGCCAGCAGTTTATTGGCAAGTAACACCGGGGAGCTGTTTTTT
D gene: NA; V gene: TRBV7-2; J gene: TRBJ1-1; clone size: NA; CDR3 protein: CASSWGWTEAFF; CDR3 DNA: TGTGCCAGCAGCTGGGGGTGGACTGAAGCTTTCTTT
D gene: NA; V gene: TRBV7-9; J gene: TRBJ1-6; clone size: few; CDR3 protein: CASSKGSNSPLHF; CDR3 DNA: TGTGCCAGCAGCAAAGGGTCCAATTCACCCCTCCACTTT
D gene: NA; V gene: TRBV19; J gene: TRBJ1-5; clone size: NA; CDR3 protein: CASTRGGRPNQPQHF; CDR3 DNA: TGTGCCAGTACCCGCGGAGGGCGCCCTAATCAGCCCCAGCATTTT
D gene: NA; V gene: TRBV7-6; J gene: TRBJ1-1; clone size: few; CDR3 protein: CASSLAGGATEAFF; CDR3 DNA: TGTGCCAGCAGCTTAGCGGGAGGGGCCACTGAAGCTTTCTTT
D gene: NA; V gene: TRBV10-2; J gene: TRBJ1-1; clone size: NA; CDR3 protein: CATTAGPENTEAFF; CDR3 DNA: TGCGCCACCACCGCGGGGCCGGAGAACACTGAAGCTTTCTTT
D gene: TRBD2; V gene: TRBV7-8; J gene: TRBJ2-7; clone size: NA; CDR3 protein: CASSLASGLAGVGEQYF; CDR3 DNA: TGTGCCAGCAGCTTAGCGTCGGGACTAGCGGGAGTTGGCGAGCAGTACTTC
D gene: NA; V gene: TRBV7-9; J gene: TRBJ1-1; clone size: NA; CDR3 protein: CASSFTGTEAFF; CDR3 DNA: TGTGCCAGCAGCTTCACCGGGACAGAAGCTTTCTTT
D gene: NA; V gene: TRBV2; J gene: TRBJ2-1; clone size: NA; CDR3 protein: CASPEASTSYEQFF; CDR3 DNA: TGTGCCAGCCCAGAGGCTAGCACATCGTATGAGCAGTTCTTC
D gene: NA; V gene: TRBV10-3; J gene: TRBJ2-2; clone size: NA; CDR3 protein: CAIRQTGNTGELFF; CDR3 DNA: TGTGCCATCAGACAGACAGGGAACACCGGGGAGCTGTTTTTT
D gene: NA; V gene: TRBV25-1; J gene: TRBJ1-4; clone size: NA; CDR3 protein: CASRAGKFINEKLFF; CDR3 DNA: TGTGCCAGCAGGGCCGGAAAGTTCATCAATGAAAAACTGTTTTTT
D gene: TRBD1; V gene: TRBV7-2; J gene: TRBJ1-1; clone size: few; CDR3 protein: CASSLQGLNTEAFF; CDR3 DNA: TGTGCCAGCAGCCTACAGGGGCTGAACACTGAAGCTTTCTTT
D gene: NA; V gene: TRBV6-5; J gene: TRBJ2-7; clone size: NA; CDR3 protein: CASSYGFGYEQYF; CDR3 DNA: TGTGCCAGCAGTTACGGATTTGGATACGAGCAGTACTTC
D gene: NA; V gene: TRBV15; J gene: TRBJ1-2; clone size: NA; CDR3 protein: CATSRRTRAGVNGYTF; CDR3 DNA: TGTGCCACCAGCCGAAGGACCAGGGCGGGAGTGAACGGCTACACCTTC
D gene: TRBD2; V gene: TRBV6-5; J gene: TRBJ2-5; clone size: NA; CDR3 protein: CASSWSGGAEQETQYF; CDR3 DNA: TGTGCCAGCAGTTGGAGCGGGGGGGCGGAACAAGAGACCCAGTACTTC
D gene: NA; V gene: TRBV11-2; J gene: TRBJ1-5; clone size: NA; CDR3 protein: CASSPGSADNQPQHF; CDR3 DNA: TGTGCCAGCAGCCCTGGATCCGCTGACAATCAGCCCCAGCATTTT
D gene: NA; V gene: TRBV4-1; J gene: TRBJ1-1; clone size: few; CDR3 protein: CASSRREDTEAFF; CDR3 DNA: TGCGCCAGCAGTCGCAGGGAGGACACTGAAGCTTTCTTT
D gene: NA; V gene: TRBV4-1; J gene: TRBJ1-5; clone size: NA; CDR3 protein: CASSQPGYGQPQHF; CDR3 DNA: TGCGCCAGCAGCCAACCAGGGTATGGACAGCCCCAGCATTTT
D gene: NA; V gene: TRBV15; J gene: TRBJ2-1; clone size: NA; CDR3 protein: CATSLDAYNEQFF; CDR3 DNA: TGTGCCACCAGCCTGGACGCATACAATGAGCAGTTCTTC
D gene: NA; V gene: TRBV27; J gene: TRBJ2-7; clone size: NA; CDR3 protein: CASRALDLYEQYF; CDR3 DNA: TGTGCCAGCAGGGCCCTGGACCTATACGAGCAGTACTTC
D gene: NA; V gene: TRBV10-3; J gene: TRBJ2-1; clone size: NA; CDR3 protein: CAISEGAREGEQFF; CDR3 DNA: TGTGCCATCAGTGAGGGGGCCCGGGAAGGTGAGCAGTTCTTC
D gene: NA; V gene: TRBV13; J gene: TRBJ1-1; clone size: NA; CDR3 protein: CASSRRGGNPGHVNTEAFF; CDR3 DNA: TGTGCCAGCAGCCGTCGTGGGGGGAACCCGGGACACGTTAACACTGAAGCTTTCTTT
D gene: NA; V gene: TRBV7-2; J gene: TRBJ2-7; clone size: NA; CDR3 protein: CASSLVVRSYEQYF; CDR3 DNA: TGTGCCAGCAGCTTAGTCGTCCGATCCTACGAGCAGTACTTC
D gene: TRBD1; V gene: TRBV10-2; J gene: TRBJ2-5; clone size: NA; CDR3 protein: CASSPLGQLQETQYF; CDR3 DNA: TGCGCCAGCAGTCCCTTGGGACAGCTCCAAGAGACCCAGTACTTC
D gene: NA; V gene: TRBV6-5; J gene: TRBJ1-5; clone size: NA; CDR3 protein: CASSLGDNQPQHF; CDR3 DNA: TGTGCCAGCAGTTTGGGCGATAATCAGCCCCAGCATTTT
D gene: NA; V gene: TRBV7-6; J gene: TRBJ1-3; clone size: NA; CDR3 protein: CASSPSRPGNTIYF; CDR3 DNA: TGTGCCAGCAGTCCAAGTAGACCCGGAAACACCATATATTTT
D gene: NA; V gene: TRBV27; J gene: TRBJ2-6; clone size: NA; CDR3 protein: CASSLSGTGANVLTF; CDR3 DNA: TGTGCCAGCAGTTTATCAGGGACCGGGGCCAACGTCCTGACTTTC
D gene: TRBD1; V gene: TRBV2; J gene: TRBJ1-4; clone size: once; CDR3 protein: CASSKQGTEKLFF; CDR3 DNA: TGTGCCAGCAGCAAACAGGGGACTGAAAAACTGTTTTTT
D gene: NA; V gene: TRBV7-8; J gene: TRBJ2-7; clone size: NA; CDR3 protein: CASSLYPGEAYEQYF; CDR3 DNA: TGTGCCAGCAGCCTTTACCCAGGGGAGGCCTACGAGCAGTACTTC
D gene: NA; V gene: TRBV7-6; J gene: TRBJ1-5; clone size: once; CDR3 protein: CASSPHPEGVRNQPQHF; CDR3 DNA: TGTGCCAGCAGCCCCCACCCGGAGGGGGTGAGAAATCAGCCCCAGCATTTT
D gene: NA; V gene: TRBV5-4; J gene: TRBJ1-1; clone size: NA; CDR3 protein: CASSYKQRNAEAFF; CDR3 DNA: TGTGCCAGCAGCTACAAACAGCGGAACGCTGAAGCTTTCTTT
D gene: NA; V gene: TRBV5-6; J gene: TRBJ2-7; clone size: NA; CDR3 protein: CASSFYEQYF; CDR3 DNA: TGTGCCAGCAGCTTTTACGAGCAGTACTTC
D gene: NA; V gene: TRBV7-3; J gene: TRBJ2-3; clone size: NA; CDR3 protein: CASSLGIKSGSDTQYF; CDR3 DNA: TGTGCCAGCAGCTTGGGGATTAAGAGTGGCTCAGATACGCAGTATTTT
D gene: TRBD2; V gene: TRBV5-5; J gene: TRBJ2-3; clone size: NA; CDR3 protein: CASSRTSGRLSDTQYF; CDR3 DNA: TGTGCCAGCAGCCGGACTAGCGGGAGGCTATCAGATACGCAGTATTTT
D gene: TRBD2; V gene: TRBV7-8; J gene: TRBJ2-2; clone size: NA; CDR3 protein: CASSFLGLGSGELFF; CDR3 DNA: TGTGCCAGCAGCTTCCTGGGACTAGGGTCCGGGGAGCTGTTTTTT
D gene: NA; V gene: TRBV27; J gene: TRBJ1-1; clone size: few; CDR3 protein: CASSLIGFGGMNTEAFF; CDR3 DNA: TGTGCCAGCAGTTTAATTGGATTTGGGGGGATGAACACTGAAGCTTTCTTT
D gene: TRBD2; V gene: TRBV9; J gene: TRBJ2-2; clone size: NA; CDR3 protein: CASSVNLAGGLTGELFF; CDR3 DNA: TGTGCCAGCAGCGTCAATCTAGCGGGGGGGCTCACCGGGGAGCTGTTTTTT
D gene: NA; V gene: TRBV4-1; J gene: TRBJ2-3; clone size: NA; CDR3 protein: CASSLNPSNVGDTDTQYF; CDR3 DNA: TGCGCCAGCAGCCTTAACCCCTCAAATGTCGGGGACACAGATACGCAGTATTTT
D gene: NA; V gene: TRBV7-9; J gene: TRBJ1-2; clone size: once; CDR3 protein: CASSLDGTIYGYTF; CDR3 DNA: TGTGCCAGCAGCTTAGATGGGACAATCTATGGCTACACCTTC
D gene: NA; V gene: TRBV27; J gene: TRBJ2-7; clone size: NA; CDR3 protein: CASSWGPRTYEQYF; CDR3 DNA: TGTGCCAGCAGCTGGGGACCGAGAACCTACGAGCAGTACTTC
D gene: NA; V gene: TRBV19; J gene: TRBJ2-1; clone size: NA; CDR3 protein: CASRGEPDYNEQFF; CDR3 DNA: TGTGCCAGTAGGGGGGAGCCGGACTACAATGAGCAGTTCTTC
D gene: NA; V gene: TRBV10-3; J gene: TRBJ2-3; clone size: NA; CDR3 protein: CAISELGYRTESTDTQYF; CDR3 DNA: TGTGCCATCAGTGAGCTGGGGTATAGGACGGAAAGCACAGATACGCAGTATTTT
D gene: TRBD2; V gene: TRBV4-1; J gene: TRBJ2-4; clone size: NA; CDR3 protein: CASSQTTSAGGLAKNIQYF; CDR3 DNA: TGCGCCAGCAGCCAGACGACTAGCGCTGGAGGTCTAGCCAAAAACATTCAGTACTTC